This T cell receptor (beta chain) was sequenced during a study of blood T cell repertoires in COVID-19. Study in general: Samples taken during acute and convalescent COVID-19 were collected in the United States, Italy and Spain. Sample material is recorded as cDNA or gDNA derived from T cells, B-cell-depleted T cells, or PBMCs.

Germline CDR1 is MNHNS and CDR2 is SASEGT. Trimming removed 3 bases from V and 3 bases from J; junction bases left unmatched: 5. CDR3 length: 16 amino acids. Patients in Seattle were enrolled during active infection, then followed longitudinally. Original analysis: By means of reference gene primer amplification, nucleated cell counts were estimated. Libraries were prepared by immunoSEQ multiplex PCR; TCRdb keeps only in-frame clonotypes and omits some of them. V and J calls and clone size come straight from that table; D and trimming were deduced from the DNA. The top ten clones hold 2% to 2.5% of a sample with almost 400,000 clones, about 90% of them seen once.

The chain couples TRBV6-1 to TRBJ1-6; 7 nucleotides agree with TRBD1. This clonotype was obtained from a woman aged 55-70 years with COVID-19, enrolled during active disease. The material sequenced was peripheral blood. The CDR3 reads CASSDRGSFYNSPLHF. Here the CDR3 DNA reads TGTGCCAGCAGTGACAGGGGGTCTTTCTATAATTCACCCCTCCACTTT.